The T cell receptor (beta chain) under discussion was sequenced for a study of shared T cell receptors in the human thymus. The germline V gene encodes CDR1 MNHNY and CDR2 SVGAGI (reference sequence). There are 14 residues in the CDR3. V lost 2 bases, J lost 4 bases, and 11 bases lay in between. This clone was observed once. Profiling relied on immunoSEQ multiplex PCR, and the TCRdb table lists in-frame clones only, not all of them. The repertoire includes almost 550,000 clones, around 78% of them detected once, and about 0.014% sits in the top ten. The sample was also linked to a second study, of human thymus T cells.

This chain joins TRBV6-6 and TRBJ2-5; TRBD2 is a possible D gene (6 bases). This TCR came from a boy under two years old with a congenital heart defect. Source material: thymocytes. CDR3 region: CASSYPPGAETQYF. DNA of the CDR3: TGTGCCAGCAGTTACCCTCCGGGAGCAGAGACCCAGTACTTC.